Below, 8 T cell receptor beta chains from the same sample are listed, as sequenced in a study of blood T cell repertoires in COVID-19. The assay was immunoSEQ multiplex PCR, and TCRdb's table has in-frame clones only and misses some. The table has approximately 240,000 clones, approximately 79% seen once; the top ten hold 4.9%. Sample: peripheral blood. These receptors were collected from a woman older than 75 with active or convalescent COVID-19.

The chain uses TRBV6-4 and TRBJ2-3, with TRBD2 matching 9 bases. Germline V CDR1 and CDR2: MRHNA, SNTAGT. V lost 3 bases and J lost 7; bases outside the gene matches: 8. This CDR3 has 15 residues. The CDR3 DNA follows: TGTGCCAGCAGTGAGCTAGCGGGGATTACAAATACGCAGTATTTT. It is translated as CASSELAGITNTQYF.

This clone came up once. This chain joins TRBV11-2 and TRBJ1-1; D not resolved. Germline assignment: CDR1 SGHAT and CDR2 FQNNGV. The CDR3 has 12 amino acids. The V end was cut by 1 base, the J end by 5 bases, with 5 bases between. The CDR3: CASSLGQTEAFF. The CDR3 DNA is TGTGCCAGCAGCTTAGGTCAGACTGAAGCTTTCTTT.

This clone appeared a few times. The chain carries TRBV7-9 and TRBJ1-1, with TRBD1 matching over 8 bases. After removal of 6 bases from V and 0 bases from J, the junction contained 9 bases not matched to a gene. Germline V lookup: CDR1 SEHNR, CDR2 FQNEAQ (reference sequence). The CDR3 is 16 amino acids. The CDR3 reads CASSSRQGLVNTEAFF. CDR3 in DNA: TGTGCCAGCAGTTCTCGACAGGGGTTGGTGAACACTGAAGCTTTCTTT.

This chain links TRBV4-1 with TRBJ2-3; maybe TRBD2 (6 bases). The CDR3 loop spans 15 amino acids. Germline lookup yields CDR1 MGHRA and CDR2 YSYEKL. The ends were cut back, 4 bases at V and 0 bases at J, with 11 bases in the middle. CDR3 loop: CASSLGGPSTDTQYF. CDR3 coding DNA: TGCGCCAGCAGCCTGGGGGGACCTAGCACAGATACGCAGTATTTT.

The rearrangement uses TRBV19 and TRBJ2-1, with TRBD2 identical over 14 bases. The V gene's germline CDR1 is LNHDA and CDR2 SQIVND (reference sequence). V shed 5 bases, J shed 8 bases, and the junction held 5 bases outside the gene matches. CDR3 length: 15 residues. The CDR3 bases are TGTGCCAGTAGTGAAGGGACTAGCGGGGGCTATGAGCAGTTCTTC. Protein: CASSEGTSGGYEQFF.

The gene calls are TRBV7-2 and TRBJ2-1, with a tentative D call TRBD2 (6 bases). The germline gives CDR1 SGHTA, CDR2 FQGNSA. There are 14 residues in the CDR3. Trimming removed 1 base at V and 9 bases at J, with 13 bases between. The CDR3 DNA follows: TGTGCCAGCAGCTTAGAGCTAGAGGGAGGTGAGCAGTTCTTC. It codes for CASSLELEGGEQFF.

This clone was seen ten or more times. The V call is TRBV12-3 or TRBV12-4, the J call TRBJ1-5, with 8 positions matching TRBD1. After removal of 3 bases from V and 6 bases from J, the junction contained 1 base not matched to a gene. The CDR3 loop spans 13 amino acids. The CDR3 coding sequence is TGTGCCAGCAGTTTTGGACAGGGTCAGCCCCAGCATTTT. Encoded protein: CASSFGQGQPQHF.

This clone was detected once. The V gene is TRBV2, the J gene TRBJ1-3; D may be TRBD1 (6 bases). The germline CDR1 and CDR2 sequences are SNHLY and FYNNEI. The length of the CDR3 is 15 residues. V gave up 4 bases and J gave up 3 bases, with 13 bases separating them. The CDR3 spells CASSVGGALGNTIYF. The CDR3, as DNA: TGTGCCAGCAGTGTAGGGGGGGCACTTGGAAACACCATATATTTT.